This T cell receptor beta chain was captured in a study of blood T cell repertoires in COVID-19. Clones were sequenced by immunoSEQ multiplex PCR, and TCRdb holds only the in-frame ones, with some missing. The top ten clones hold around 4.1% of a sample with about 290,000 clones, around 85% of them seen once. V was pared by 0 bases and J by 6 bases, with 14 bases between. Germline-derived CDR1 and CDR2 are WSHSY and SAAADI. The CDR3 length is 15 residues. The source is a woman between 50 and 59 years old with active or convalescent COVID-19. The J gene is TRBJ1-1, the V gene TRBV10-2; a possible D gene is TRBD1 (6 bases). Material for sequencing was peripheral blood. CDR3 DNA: TGCGCCAGCAGTGAGTCGTTCCCAGGGGATCCTGAAGCTTTCTTT. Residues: CASSESFPGDPEAFF.